This T cell receptor (beta chain) is drawn from a study of cytomegalovirus exposure and HLA in healthy donors. The PCR had 60 Vbeta and 13 Jbeta primers. TCRdb's copy holds only in-frame clones and misses some; the assay was immunoSEQ multiplex PCR. The profile shows about 190,000 clones, about 81% of them singletons. Study observations and caveats: As was reported, the HLA-A and HLA-B alleles of most subjects were accurately predicted from TCR beta sequences. The authors assumed roughly uniform sequencing depth across donors for presence/absence analyses. Analysis performed later found roughly 18,000 TCR beta sequences associated with HLA alleles at 0.05 false discovery rate. A later analysis found common viral pathogens apparently linked to several of the most significant clusters.

CDR1 is MNHEY and CDR2 is SMNVEV in the germline V gene (reference sequence). The CDR3 runs 12 residues. The ends were cut back, 3 bases at V and 13 bases at J, with 10 bases in the middle. This clone was observed a handful of times. Its antigen is currently unknown. Sequenced sample: PBMCs. The chain recombines TRBV27 with TRBJ1-6; D perhaps matches TRBD1 (5 bases). The TCR was taken from a woman aged 18-29 years in good health and CMV-seropositive. The CDR3 DNA is TGTGCCAGCAGTTTTTCCGGGGGGCCCCTCCACTTT. This sequence encodes CASSFSGGPLHF.